This T cell receptor beta chain was obtained from a study of control samples from healthy donors and cancer patients. Deletions cut 3 bases from V and 5 bases from J, with 16 bases between. Germline CDR1 and CDR2: MNHEY and SMNVEV (reference sequence). The CDR3 covers 15 residues. Sequenced by immunoSEQ multiplex PCR; TCRdb stores in-frame clones only, minus some. The table lists tens of thousands of clones, 90% to 95% of them singletons. Sequenced sample: PBMCs. The chain recombines TRBV27 with TRBJ1-1, with D possibly being TRBD1 (5 bases). This clonotype originated in a woman between 35 and 50 years old with lung cancer. The CDR3 region is CASSFGAQGSTEAFF. The CDR3 DNA is TGTGCCAGCAGTTTTGGGGCCCAGGGCAGTACTGAAGCTTTCTTT.